What follows describes a single T cell receptor (beta chain). The antigen is unknown. This entry comes from a study of T cell responses to AZD1222 COVID-19 vaccine. On the study more broadly: Pooled in the analysis were second doses at about 4 or about 12 weeks.

Study results and limitations: Without day 14 samples, only post-peak T cell repertoires were studied. The reported proportion of spike-specific TCRs targeting unmutated variant regions was nearly half. At 160-218 and 743-854, vaccine-associated CD4 TCRs were dominant, and they spanned spike.

V gave up 4 bases and J gave up 1 base, with 16 bases separating them. The CDR3 consists of 16 residues. Germline V CDR1 and CDR2: SEHNR, FQNEAQ (reference sequence). The assay was immunoSEQ multiplex PCR, and TCRdb's table has in-frame clones only and misses some. The sample records 88,000 or so clones, about nine tenths being singletons. The receptor was isolated from an adult in good health. This material consisted of peripheral blood, taken on day 0 of AZD1222 vaccination. The rearrangement uses TRBV7-9 and TRBJ1-1; TRBD1 might be the D (6 bases). CDR3 sequence (DNA): TGTGCCAGCAGCTCCCGGGGGGGCATTTGGAACACTGAAGCTTTCTTT. As protein: CASSSRGGIWNTEAFF.